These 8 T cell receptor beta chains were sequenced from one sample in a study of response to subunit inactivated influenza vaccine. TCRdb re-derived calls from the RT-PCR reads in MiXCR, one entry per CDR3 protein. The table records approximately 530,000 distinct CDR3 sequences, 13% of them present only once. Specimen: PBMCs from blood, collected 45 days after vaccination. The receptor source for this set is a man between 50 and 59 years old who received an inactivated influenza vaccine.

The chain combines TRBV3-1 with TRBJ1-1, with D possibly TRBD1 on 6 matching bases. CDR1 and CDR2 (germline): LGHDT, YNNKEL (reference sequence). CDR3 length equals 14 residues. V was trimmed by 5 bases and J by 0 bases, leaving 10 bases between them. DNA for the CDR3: TGTGCCAGCAGCAAGGGACACTTGAACACTGAAGCTTTCTTT. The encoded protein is CASSKGHLNTEAFF.

DNA of the CDR3: TGTGCCAGCAGAAACCTCGGACGACAGGGTGGAGGAAATTCACCCCTCCACTTT. This encodes CASRNLGRQGGGNSPLHF. This chain links TRBV6-1 with TRBJ1-6; the match to TRBD1 covers 7 bases. This CDR3 comprises 18 residues. Germline-derived CDR1 and CDR2 are MNHNS and SASEGT. The V gene end was trimmed by 6 bases and the J gene end by 7 bases; junction bases not matched to a gene: 18.

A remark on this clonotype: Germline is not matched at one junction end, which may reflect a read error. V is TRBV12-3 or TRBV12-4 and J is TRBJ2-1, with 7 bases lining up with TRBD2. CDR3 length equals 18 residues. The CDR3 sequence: CGSSFGPVGRIPYNEQFF. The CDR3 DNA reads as TGTGGCAGCAGTTTCGGGCCTGTCGGGAGGATACCCTACAATGAGCAGTTCTTC.

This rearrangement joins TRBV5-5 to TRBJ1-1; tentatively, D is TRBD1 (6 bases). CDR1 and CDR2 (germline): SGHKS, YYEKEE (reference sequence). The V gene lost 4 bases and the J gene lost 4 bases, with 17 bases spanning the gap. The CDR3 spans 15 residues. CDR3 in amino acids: CASSVITGKVTEAFF. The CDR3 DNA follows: TGTGCCAGCAGCGTTATCACAGGGAAGGTCACTGAAGCTTTCTTT.

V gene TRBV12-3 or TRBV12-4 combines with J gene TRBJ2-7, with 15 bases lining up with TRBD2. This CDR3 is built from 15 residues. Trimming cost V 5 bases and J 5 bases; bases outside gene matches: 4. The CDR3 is CASSPGLAGGHEQYF. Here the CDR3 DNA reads TGTGCCAGCAGTCCGGGACTAGCGGGAGGCCACGAGCAGTACTTC.

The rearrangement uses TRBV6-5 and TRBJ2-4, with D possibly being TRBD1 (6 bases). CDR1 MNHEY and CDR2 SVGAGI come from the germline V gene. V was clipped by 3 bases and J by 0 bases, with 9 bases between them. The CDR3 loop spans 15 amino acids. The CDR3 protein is CASSYQGLAKNIQYF. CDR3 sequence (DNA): TGTGCCAGCAGTTATCAGGGGCTAGCCAAAAACATTCAGTACTTC.

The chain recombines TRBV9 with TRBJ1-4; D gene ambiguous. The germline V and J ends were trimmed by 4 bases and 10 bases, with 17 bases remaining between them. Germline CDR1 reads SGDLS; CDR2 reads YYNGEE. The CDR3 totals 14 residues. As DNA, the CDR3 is TGTGCCAGCAGCTCGCAGGACGGCCTGGGAAAACTGTTTTTT. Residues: CASSSQDGLGKLFF.

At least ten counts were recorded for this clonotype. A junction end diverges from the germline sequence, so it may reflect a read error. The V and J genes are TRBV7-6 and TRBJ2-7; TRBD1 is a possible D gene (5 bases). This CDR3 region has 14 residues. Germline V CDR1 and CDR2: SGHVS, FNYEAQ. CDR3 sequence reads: CATSLGASSGEQYF. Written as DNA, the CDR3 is TGTGCCACCAGCCTAGGGGCTTCAAGTGGCGAGCAGTACTTC.